The clone carrying this TCR beta chain turned up a few times. Its antigen is unknown. Germline V gives CDR1 MDHEN, CDR2 SYDVKM. Germline trimming cut 6 bases from V and 8 bases from J; bases unmatched to any gene: 16. The CDR3 contains 16 residues. This record comes from a study of CD4 T cells in relation to SARS-CoV-2 and coronaviruses. Study at large: TCR beta CDR3s were sequenced after roughly ten-day antigen culture of PBMCs.

The table came from immunoSEQ multiplex PCR; TCRdb's copy has only in-frame clones and leaves some out. Of tens of thousands of clones detected, around four fifths appear once; the ten largest clones hold over 2.5%. This TCR derives from an adult with COVID-19. Material for sequencing was memory CD4+ T cells from PBMCs, cultured in vitro. This chain connects TRBV28 to TRBJ2-1; 7 positions match TRBD2. Written as DNA, the CDR3 is TGTGCCAGCAGCTTCGGGGGGAGGGCCGGTAAGGATGAGCAGTTCTTC. Amino acid sequence: CASSFGGRAGKDEQFF. The variable domain in full, with the rest retrieved from reference TRBV28 and TRBJ2-1, is DVKVTQSSRYLVKRTGEKVFLECVQDMDHENMFWYRQDPGLGLRLIYFSYDVKMKEKGDIPEGYSVSREKKERFSLILESASTNQTSMYLCASSFGGRAGKDEQFFGPGTRLTVL.